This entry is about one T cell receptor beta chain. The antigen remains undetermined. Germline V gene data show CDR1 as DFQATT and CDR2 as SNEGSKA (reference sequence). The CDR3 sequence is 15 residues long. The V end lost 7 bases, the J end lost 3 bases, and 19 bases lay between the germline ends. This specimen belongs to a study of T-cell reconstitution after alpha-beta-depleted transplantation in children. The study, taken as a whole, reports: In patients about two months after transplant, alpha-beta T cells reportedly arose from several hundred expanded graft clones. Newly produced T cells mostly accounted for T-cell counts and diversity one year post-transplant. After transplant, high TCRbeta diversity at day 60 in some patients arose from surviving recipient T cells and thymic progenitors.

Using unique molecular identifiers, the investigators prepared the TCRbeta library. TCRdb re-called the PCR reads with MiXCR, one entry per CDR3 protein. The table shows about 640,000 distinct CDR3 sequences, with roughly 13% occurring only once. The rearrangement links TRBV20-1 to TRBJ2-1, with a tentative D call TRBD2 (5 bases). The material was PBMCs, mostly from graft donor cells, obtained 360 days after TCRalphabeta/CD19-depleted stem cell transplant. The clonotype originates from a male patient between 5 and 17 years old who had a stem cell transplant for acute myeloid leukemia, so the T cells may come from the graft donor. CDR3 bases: TGCAGTGTCCCCCCCGGGAATGTGTACTACAATGAGCAGTTCTTC. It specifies CSVPPGNVYYNEQFF.